These T cell receptor beta chains were read from a single sample in a study of shared clonotypes between healthy human individuals. This table comes from immunoSEQ multiplex PCR, and its TCRdb copy is limited to in-frame clones, with some not included. The sample consists of some 490,000 clones, about 85% of them appearing once. Sample: PBMCs. These receptors all stem from a woman aged 35 to 49 in good health. Some clones in this sample may be carry-over from other donors' samples. The conserved cysteine and the conserved F or W are not part of the CDR3 here. D genes are given only for firm matches.

CDR3aa: ASSLEGPPYEQY
v_gene: TRBV5-1
j_gene: TRBJ2-7
d_gene: -

CDR3aa: ASSSSGANTGELF
v_gene: TRBV5-1
j_gene: TRBJ2-2
d_gene: -

CDR3aa: ASSYLAGSSYNEQF
v_gene: TRBV27
j_gene: TRBJ2-1
d_gene: TRBD2

CDR3aa: ASSPRGQRSGANVLT
v_gene: TRBV7-2
j_gene: TRBJ2-6
d_gene: -

CDR3aa: ASSSGWTGGFNEQY
v_gene: TRBV28
j_gene: TRBJ2-7
d_gene: TRBD1

CDR3aa: ASSRNPTGGDTEAF
v_gene: TRBV7-9
j_gene: TRBJ1-1
d_gene: -

CDR3aa: ASSATGGLGNTIY
v_gene: TRBV5-1
j_gene: TRBJ1-3
d_gene: TRBD1

CDR3aa: ASSWGRISGANVLT
v_gene: TRBV11-2
j_gene: TRBJ2-6
d_gene: -

CDR3aa: ASSLFSSRGQY
v_gene: TRBV5-1
j_gene: TRBJ2-7
d_gene: -

CDR3aa: AWSAEGGVDTQY
v_gene: TRBV30
j_gene: TRBJ2-3
d_gene: -

CDR3aa: ASSEFSAGGLNTEAF
v_gene: TRBV25-1
j_gene: TRBJ1-1
d_gene: TRBD1

CDR3aa: ASSLAETGEGYT
v_gene: TRBV5-1
j_gene: TRBJ1-2
d_gene: TRBD1

CDR3aa: ASSETLNTEAF
v_gene: TRBV10-1
j_gene: TRBJ1-1
d_gene: -

CDR3aa: ARPGTSGRPGNTGELF
v_gene: TRBV19
j_gene: TRBJ2-2
d_gene: TRBD2

CDR3aa: ASGSHLAGSEKLF
v_gene: TRBV6-5
j_gene: TRBJ1-4
d_gene: -

CDR3aa: ASRRQVSHEKLF
v_gene: TRBV6-6
j_gene: TRBJ1-4
d_gene: -

CDR3aa: ASSEWREIGNEQF
v_gene: TRBV25-1
j_gene: TRBJ2-1
d_gene: -

CDR3aa: ASSPSGSSYEQY
v_gene: TRBV7-2
j_gene: TRBJ2-7
d_gene: TRBD2

CDR3aa: ASRFSGTSALEQY
v_gene: TRBV5-1
j_gene: TRBJ2-7
d_gene: TRBD2

CDR3aa: ASSPGLAGETQY
v_gene: TRBV11-2
j_gene: TRBJ2-5
d_gene: TRBD2

CDR3aa: ASSQYTGTEAF
v_gene: TRBV4-2
j_gene: TRBJ1-1
d_gene: -

CDR3aa: ASSPATGGHFF
v_gene: TRBV18
j_gene: TRBJ2-7
d_gene: -

CDR3aa: ASSQVQLTNYEQY
v_gene: TRBV4-1
j_gene: TRBJ2-7
d_gene: -

CDR3aa: ASSSDPNYGYT
v_gene: TRBV5-4
j_gene: TRBJ1-2
d_gene: -

CDR3aa: ASSFNDGTEAF
v_gene: TRBV5-6
j_gene: TRBJ1-1
d_gene: -

CDR3aa: ASSDDLLGKLF
v_gene: TRBV7-8
j_gene: TRBJ1-4
d_gene: -

CDR3aa: ASSLTGNTEAF
v_gene: TRBV11-3
j_gene: TRBJ1-1
d_gene: -

CDR3aa: ASSRGSWSETQY
v_gene: TRBV5-1
j_gene: TRBJ2-5
d_gene: -

CDR3aa: ASSFLDGNRYEQY
v_gene: TRBV5-6
j_gene: TRBJ2-7
d_gene: -

CDR3aa: ASSLALTSGSGMEQF
v_gene: TRBV5-5
j_gene: TRBJ2-1
d_gene: TRBD2

CDR3aa: TSSHPTRGGRETQY
v_gene: TRBV1
j_gene: TRBJ2-5
d_gene: -

CDR3aa: ASSGGGEKLF
v_gene: TRBV2
j_gene: TRBJ1-4
d_gene: -

CDR3aa: ASSATGGLAGDEQY
v_gene: TRBV5-1
j_gene: TRBJ2-7
d_gene: TRBD2

CDR3aa: ASSEPLAPLH
v_gene: TRBV6-1
j_gene: TRBJ1-6
d_gene: -

CDR3aa: ASSRGQGNTGELF
v_gene: TRBV11-2
j_gene: TRBJ2-2
d_gene: TRBD1

CDR3aa: ASTGQGFPYEQY
v_gene: TRBV7-9
j_gene: TRBJ2-7
d_gene: TRBD1

CDR3aa: ASSPVRSESAHFYNEQF
v_gene: TRBV7-9
j_gene: TRBJ2-1
d_gene: -

CDR3aa: ASSSGGEQY
v_gene: TRBV5-1
j_gene: TRBJ2-3
d_gene: TRBD2

CDR3aa: ASSFQGAGQPQH
v_gene: TRBV11-2
j_gene: TRBJ1-5
d_gene: TRBD1

CDR3aa: ASSLSIGGYT
v_gene: TRBV7-9
j_gene: TRBJ1-2
d_gene: -

CDR3aa: ASSDLLTGSAEAF
v_gene: TRBV6-1
j_gene: TRBJ1-1
d_gene: -

CDR3aa: ASSARSRARETQY
v_gene: TRBV9
j_gene: TRBJ2-5
d_gene: -

CDR3aa: ASTSTDTQY
v_gene: TRBV7-8
j_gene: TRBJ2-3
d_gene: -

CDR3aa: ASSLGALDNEQF
v_gene: TRBV7-7
j_gene: TRBJ2-1
d_gene: -

CDR3aa: GALRSWEQY
v_gene: TRBV20-1
j_gene: TRBJ2-7
d_gene: -

CDR3aa: ASSAQGGSYNEQF
v_gene: TRBV9
j_gene: TRBJ2-1
d_gene: -

CDR3aa: ASSPPGLNGYT
v_gene: TRBV7-9
j_gene: TRBJ1-2
d_gene: -

CDR3aa: ASSLGDGYEQY
v_gene: TRBV7-3
j_gene: TRBJ2-7
d_gene: -

CDR3aa: SVELAGEQY
v_gene: TRBV29-1
j_gene: TRBJ2-7
d_gene: TRBD2

CDR3aa: ASNRGVLVNEQF
v_gene: TRBV28
j_gene: TRBJ2-1
d_gene: TRBD2

CDR3aa: ASRRGRQYEQY
v_gene: TRBV28
j_gene: TRBJ2-7
d_gene: -

CDR3aa: ASSEALRRGGYEQY
v_gene: TRBV6-1
j_gene: TRBJ2-7
d_gene: -

CDR3aa: ASSETSGTYNEQF
v_gene: TRBV9
j_gene: TRBJ2-1
d_gene: TRBD2

CDR3aa: ASSSRVSGANVLT
v_gene: TRBV7-9
j_gene: TRBJ2-6
d_gene: -